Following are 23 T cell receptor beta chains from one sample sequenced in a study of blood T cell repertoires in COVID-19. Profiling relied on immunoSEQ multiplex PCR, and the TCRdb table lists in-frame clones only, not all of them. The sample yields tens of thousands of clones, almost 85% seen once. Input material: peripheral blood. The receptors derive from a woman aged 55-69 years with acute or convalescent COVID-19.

The CDR3 loop reads CATSRELGGHEQYF. The CDR3 nucleotides are TGTGCCACCAGCAGAGAACTAGGGGGCCACGAGCAGTACTTC. The gene calls are TRBV15 and TRBJ2-7, with 7 bases lining up with TRBD1. This CDR3 region has 14 residues. Germline trimming cut 0 bases from V and 5 bases from J; bases unmatched to any gene: 4. Germline V lookup: CDR1 LNHNV, CDR2 YYDKDF (reference sequence).

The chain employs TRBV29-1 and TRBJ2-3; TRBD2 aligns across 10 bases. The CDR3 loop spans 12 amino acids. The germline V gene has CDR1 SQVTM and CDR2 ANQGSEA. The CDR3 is CSTSGGTDTQYF. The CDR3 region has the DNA TGCTCCACTAGCGGGGGCACAGATACGCAGTATTTT.

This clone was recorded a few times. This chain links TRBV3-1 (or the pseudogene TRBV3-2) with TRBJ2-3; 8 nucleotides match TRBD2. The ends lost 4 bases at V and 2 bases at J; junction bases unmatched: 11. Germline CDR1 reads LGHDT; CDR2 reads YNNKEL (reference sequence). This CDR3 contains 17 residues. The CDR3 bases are TGTGCCAGCAGCCCCGGGGGGGCGGCACCGTTCACAGATACGCAGTATTTT. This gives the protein CASSPGGAAPFTDTQYF.

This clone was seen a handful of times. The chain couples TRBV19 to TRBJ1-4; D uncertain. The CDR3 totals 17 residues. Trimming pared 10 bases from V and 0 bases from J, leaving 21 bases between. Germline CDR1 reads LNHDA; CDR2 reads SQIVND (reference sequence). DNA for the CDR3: TGTGCCAACCCCGATGGGCGGGAGAACGCAACTAATGAAAAACTGTTTTTT. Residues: CANPDGRENATNEKLFF. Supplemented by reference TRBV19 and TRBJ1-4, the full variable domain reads DGGITQSPKYLFRKEGQNVTLSCEQNLNHDAMYWYRQDPGQGLRLIYYSQIVNDFQKGDIAEGYSVSREKKESFPLTVTSAQKNPTAFYLCANPDGRENATNEKLFFGSGTQLSVL.

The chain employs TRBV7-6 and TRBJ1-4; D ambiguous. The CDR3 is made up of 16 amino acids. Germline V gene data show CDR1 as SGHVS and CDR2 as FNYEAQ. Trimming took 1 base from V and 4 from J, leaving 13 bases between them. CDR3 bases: TGTGCCAGCAGCTTAGAGGGCGGGCTAGTTAATGAAAAACTGTTTTTT. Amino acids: CASSLEGGLVNEKLFF.

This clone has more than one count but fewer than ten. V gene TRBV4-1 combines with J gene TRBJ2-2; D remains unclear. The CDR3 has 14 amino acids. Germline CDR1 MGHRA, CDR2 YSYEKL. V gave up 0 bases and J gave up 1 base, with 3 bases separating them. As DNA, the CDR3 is TGCGCCAGCAGCCAAGACGGGAACACCGGGGAGCTGTTTTTT. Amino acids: CASSQDGNTGELFF.

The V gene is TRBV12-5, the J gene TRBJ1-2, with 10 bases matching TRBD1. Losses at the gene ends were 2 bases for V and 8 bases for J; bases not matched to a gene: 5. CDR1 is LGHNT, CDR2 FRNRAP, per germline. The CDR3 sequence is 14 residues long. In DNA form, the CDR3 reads TGTGCTAGTGGTTTGAACGACAGGGGGCACGGCTACACCTTC. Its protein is CASGLNDRGHGYTF.

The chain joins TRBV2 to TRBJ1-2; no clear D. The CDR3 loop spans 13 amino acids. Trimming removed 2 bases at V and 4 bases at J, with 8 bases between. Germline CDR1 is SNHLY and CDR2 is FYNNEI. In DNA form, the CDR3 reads TGTGCCAGCAGTGAACTACAGTCCTATGGCTACACCTTC. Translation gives CASSELQSYGYTF.

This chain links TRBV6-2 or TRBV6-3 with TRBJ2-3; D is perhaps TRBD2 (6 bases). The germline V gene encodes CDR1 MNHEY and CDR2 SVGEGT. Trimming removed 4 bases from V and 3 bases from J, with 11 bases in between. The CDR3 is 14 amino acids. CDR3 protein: CASSFGGPTDTQYF. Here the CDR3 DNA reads TGTGCCAGCAGTTTCGGGGGACCAACAGATACGCAGTATTTT.

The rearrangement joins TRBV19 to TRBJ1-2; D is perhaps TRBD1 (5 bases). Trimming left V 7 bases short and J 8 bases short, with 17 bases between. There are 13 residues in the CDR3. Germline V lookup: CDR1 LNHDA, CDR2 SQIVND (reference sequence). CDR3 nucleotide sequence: TGTGCCAGTAACAATCGGGGGTTAGGAGGCTACACCTTC. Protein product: CASNNRGLGGYTF.

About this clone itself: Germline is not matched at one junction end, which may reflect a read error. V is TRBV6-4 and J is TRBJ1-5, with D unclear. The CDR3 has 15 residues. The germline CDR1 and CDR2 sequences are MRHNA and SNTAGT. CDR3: CASDSAAGSTQPQHF. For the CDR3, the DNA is TGTGCCAGTGATAGCGCGGCGGGAAGCACTCAGCCCCAGCATTTT.

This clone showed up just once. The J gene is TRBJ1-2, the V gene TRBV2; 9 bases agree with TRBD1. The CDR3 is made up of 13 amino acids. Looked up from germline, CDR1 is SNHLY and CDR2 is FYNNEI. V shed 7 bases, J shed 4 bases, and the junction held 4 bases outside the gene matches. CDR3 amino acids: CASNVQGAYGYTF. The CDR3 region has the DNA TGTGCCAGCAACGTACAGGGGGCCTATGGCTACACCTTC.

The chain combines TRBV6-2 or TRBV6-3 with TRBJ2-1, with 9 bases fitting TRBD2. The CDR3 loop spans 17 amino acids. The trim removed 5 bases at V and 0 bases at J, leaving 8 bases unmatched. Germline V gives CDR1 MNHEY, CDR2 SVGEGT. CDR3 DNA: TGTGCCAGCAGTGCTCTCTGGCGGGGGGGCTCCTACAATGAGCAGTTCTTC. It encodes CASSALWRGGSYNEQFF.

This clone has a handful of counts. The CDR3 nucleotides are TGTGCCACCAGCAGAGATGGGGAGGGGACTAATGAAAAACTGTTTTTT. The encoded protein is CATSRDGEGTNEKLFF. This chain links TRBV15 with TRBJ1-4; D is possibly TRBD1 (5 bases). The ends were cut back, 0 bases at V and 2 bases at J, with 10 bases in the middle. The CDR3 contains 16 residues. Germline lookup yields CDR1 LNHNV and CDR2 YYDKDF (reference sequence).

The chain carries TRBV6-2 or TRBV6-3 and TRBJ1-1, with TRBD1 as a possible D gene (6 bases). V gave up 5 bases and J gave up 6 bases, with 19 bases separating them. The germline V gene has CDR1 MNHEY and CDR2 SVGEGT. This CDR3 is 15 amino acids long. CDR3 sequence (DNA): TGTGCCAGCAGTATCGACCCAGGGGCGGCAGCTGAAGCTTTCTTT. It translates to CASSIDPGAAAEAFF.

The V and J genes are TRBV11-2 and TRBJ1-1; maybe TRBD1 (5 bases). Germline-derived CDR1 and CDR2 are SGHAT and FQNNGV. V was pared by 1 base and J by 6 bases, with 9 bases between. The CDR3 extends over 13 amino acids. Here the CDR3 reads CASSLVGGAEAFF. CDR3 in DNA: TGTGCCAGCAGCTTAGTGGGGGGTGCTGAAGCTTTCTTT.

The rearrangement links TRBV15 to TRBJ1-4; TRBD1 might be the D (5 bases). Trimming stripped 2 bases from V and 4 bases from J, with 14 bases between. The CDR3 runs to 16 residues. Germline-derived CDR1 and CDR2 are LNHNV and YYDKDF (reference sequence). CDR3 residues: CATSRSGGVGNEKLFF. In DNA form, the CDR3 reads TGTGCCACCAGCAGATCGGGGGGAGTGGGTAATGAAAAACTGTTTTTT.

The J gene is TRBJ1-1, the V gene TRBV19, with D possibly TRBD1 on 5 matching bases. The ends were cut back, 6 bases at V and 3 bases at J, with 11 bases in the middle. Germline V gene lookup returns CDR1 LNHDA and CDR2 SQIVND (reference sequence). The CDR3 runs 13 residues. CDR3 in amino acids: CASSTAGDTEAFF. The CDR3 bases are TGTGCCAGTAGCACCGCGGGGGACACTGAAGCTTTCTTT. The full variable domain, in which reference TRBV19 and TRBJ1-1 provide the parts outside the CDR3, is DGGITQSPKYLFRKEGQNVTLSCEQNLNHDAMYWYRQDPGQGLRLIYYSQIVNDFQKGDIAEGYSVSREKKESFPLTVTSAQKNPTAFYLCASSTAGDTEAFFGQGTRLTVV.

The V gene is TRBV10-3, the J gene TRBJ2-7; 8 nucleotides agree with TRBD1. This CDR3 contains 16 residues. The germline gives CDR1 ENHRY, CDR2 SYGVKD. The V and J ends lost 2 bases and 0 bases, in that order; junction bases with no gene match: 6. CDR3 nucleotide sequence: TGTGCCATCAGTGAGACCGGGACAGGACTCTCCTACGAGCAGTACTTC. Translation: CAISETGTGLSYEQYF.

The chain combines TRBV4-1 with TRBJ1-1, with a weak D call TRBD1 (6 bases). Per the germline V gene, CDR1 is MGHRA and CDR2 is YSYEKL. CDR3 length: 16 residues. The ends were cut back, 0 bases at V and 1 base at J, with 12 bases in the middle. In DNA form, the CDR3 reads TGCGCCAGCAGCCAAGAGGGGGGGGGCTCGAACACTGAAGCTTTCTTT. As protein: CASSQEGGGSNTEAFF.

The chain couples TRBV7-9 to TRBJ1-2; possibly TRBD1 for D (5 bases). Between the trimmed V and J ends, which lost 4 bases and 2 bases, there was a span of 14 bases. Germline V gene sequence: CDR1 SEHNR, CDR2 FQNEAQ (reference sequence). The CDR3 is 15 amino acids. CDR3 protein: CASSSDTSANYGYTF. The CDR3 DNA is TGTGCCAGCAGCTCGGACACCTCGGCAAACTATGGCTACACCTTC.

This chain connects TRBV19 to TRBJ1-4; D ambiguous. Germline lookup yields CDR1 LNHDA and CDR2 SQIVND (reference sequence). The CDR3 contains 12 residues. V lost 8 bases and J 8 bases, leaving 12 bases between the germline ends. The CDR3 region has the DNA TGTGCCAGTCGGCTGGGAGGGGAAAAACTGTTTTTT. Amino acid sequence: CASRLGGEKLFF.

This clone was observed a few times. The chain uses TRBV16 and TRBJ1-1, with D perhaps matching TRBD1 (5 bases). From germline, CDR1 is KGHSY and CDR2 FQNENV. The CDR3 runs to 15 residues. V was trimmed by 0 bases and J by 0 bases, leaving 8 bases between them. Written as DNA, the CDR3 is TGTGCCAGCAGCCAATCGAACAGGTTGAACACTGAAGCTTTCTTT. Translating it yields CASSQSNRLNTEAFF.